These 30 T cell receptor beta chains share one sample of origin, sequenced in a study of T cell changes during pregnancy in multiple sclerosis (dated by TCRdb to about 2019). Library prep was done by the immunoSEQ multiplex PCR assay. In its TCRdb copy, this immuneACCESS table keeps in-frame sequences only and misses some clones. Where compared with another copy, unresolved V genes explain less than half of these, and the others have no known cause. The sample data list 90,000 to 95,000 clones, and 94% of these were observed just once. Less than 2.5% of the sample belongs to the ten largest clones. The sample consisted of peripheral blood, taken in the third trimester of pregnancy. The receptors stem from a female donor with multiple sclerosis, enrolled in a pregnancy study.

This chain joins TRBV18 and TRBJ2-5; 9 nucleotides match TRBD1. V trimming: 3 bases; J trimming: 4 bases; junction bases outside the gene matches: 6. CDR3 size: 15 residues. CDR1 KGHSH and CDR2 LQKENI come from the germline V gene. The chain's CDR3 is CASSPLPDRGETQYF. The CDR3 DNA sequence: TGTGCCAGCTCACCGCTACCGGACAGGGGAGAGACCCAGTACTTC.

The chain couples TRBV5-1 to TRBJ2-3; a weak D match, TRBD2 (7 bases). The CDR3 covers 17 residues. Trimming took off 4 bases at V and 0 bases at J, with 18 bases between the two ends. Germline assignment: CDR1 SGHRS and CDR2 YFSETQ. The CDR3 reads CASSPGGGGASTDTQYF. CDR3 nucleotides: TGCGCCAGCAGCCCGGGGGGCGGCGGGGCTAGCACAGATACGCAGTATTTT.

V is TRBV9 and J is TRBJ2-2, with 10 bases that match TRBD2. This CDR3 is 20 amino acids long. Germline V gene data show CDR1 as SGDLS and CDR2 as YYNGEE. V lost 0 bases, J lost 1 base, and 12 bases stayed unmatched. CDR3 in DNA: TGTGCCAGCAGCGTAGAGTTGGGTTTACTAGCGGGAATGAACACCGGGGAGCTGTTTTTT. It codes for CASSVELGLLAGMNTGELFF. The whole variable domain, filled in from reference TRBV9 and TRBJ2-2, reads DSGVTQTPKHLITATGQRVTLRCSPRSGDLSVYWYQQSLDQGLQFLIQYYNGEERAKGNILERFSAQQFPDLHSELNLSSLELGDSALYFCASSVELGLLAGMNTGELFFGEGSRLTVL.

This clone came up once. J is TRBJ2-1 and V is TRBV27; 10 positions match TRBD2. The CDR3 totals 14 residues. The ends lost 6 bases at V and 5 bases at J; junction bases unmatched: 4. The germline CDR1 and CDR2 sequences are MNHEY and SMNVEV (reference sequence). The CDR3 nucleotides are TGTGCCAGCAGCGGGACTAGCGCAGACAATGAGCAGTTCTTC. As protein: CASSGTSADNEQFF.

To note about this clone: Germline and junction disagree at one end, which may indicate a read error. The rearrangement links TRBV28 to TRBJ1-3; 7 bases fit TRBD1. CDR1 is MDHEN and CDR2 is SYDVKM in the germline V gene. This CDR3 contains 15 residues. The CDR3 DNA follows: TGTGCCAGCAGTTTAGAACAGGGGCTTGGAGACACCATATATTTT. Translating it yields CASSLEQGLGDTIYF.

V gene TRBV4-2 combines with J gene TRBJ1-2; 10 bases map to TRBD1. The V and J ends lost 2 bases and 8 bases, in that order; junction bases with no gene match: 5. Per germline, CDR1 LGHNA and CDR2 YNFKEQ. The CDR3 totals 14 residues. The CDR3 DNA reads TGTGCCAGCAGCCAAATGGGACAGGGGAGCGGCTACACCTTC. Protein sequence: CASSQMGQGSGYTF.

The chain has TRBV10-3 and TRBJ2-7; possible D gene TRBD2, 5 bases. V dropped 10 bases and J dropped 7 bases, with 14 bases sitting between them. The CDR3 has 11 residues. The germline V gene has CDR1 ENHRY and CDR2 SYGVKD. The CDR3 loop reads CASTDSLEQYF. The CDR3 DNA reads TGTGCCAGCACGGACTCGTTAGAGCAGTACTTC.

CDR3: CASSATSGRPYEQYF. The CDR3 DNA reads as TGTGCCAGCAGCGCGACTAGCGGGAGGCCCTACGAGCAGTACTTC. The gene calls are TRBV9 and TRBJ2-7; 13 bases fit TRBD2. This CDR3 has 15 residues. J was trimmed by 2 bases and V by 3 bases; bases with no gene match: 2. The V gene's germline CDR1 is SGDLS and CDR2 YYNGEE.

This chain uses TRBV6-5 with TRBJ1-2, with 10 bases aligning to TRBD1. The CDR3 has 16 amino acids. V gave up 0 bases and J gave up 4 bases; unmatched junction bases: 5. The germline V gene encodes CDR1 MNHEY and CDR2 SVGAGI. The CDR3 bases are TGTGCCAGCAGTTACTCCGGGACAGGGGCGGGCTATGGCTACACCTTC. As protein: CASSYSGTGAGYGYTF.

The chain links TRBV27 to TRBJ2-7; 10 bases are a match to TRBD1. Germline CDR1 reads MNHEY; CDR2 reads SMNVEV (reference sequence). V was clipped by 4 bases and J by 7 bases; unmatched bases: 16. The CDR3 spans 17 residues. The CDR3 region is CASSYLPPGQGFLEQYF. The CDR3 coding sequence is TGTGCCAGCAGTTACCTCCCCCCGGGACAGGGGTTCTTGGAGCAGTACTTC.

The gene calls are TRBV9 and TRBJ2-1; 11 nucleotides match TRBD2. Trimming cost V 5 bases and J 5 bases; bases outside gene matches: 6. Per the germline V gene, CDR1 is SGDLS and CDR2 is YYNGEE. This CDR3 has 15 residues. CDR3 amino acids: CASSWTSGPDNEQFF. In DNA, the CDR3 is TGTGCCAGCAGTTGGACTAGCGGGCCTGACAATGAGCAGTTCTTC.

The V and J genes are TRBV28 and TRBJ1-5; 7 bases align to TRBD1. Trimming removed 4 bases from V and 3 bases from J; junction bases left unmatched: 12. The germline V gene encodes CDR1 MDHEN and CDR2 SYDVKM. CDR3 length: 17 amino acids. Here the CDR3 DNA reads TGTGCCAGCAGTTCCCGACAGGGACTCCCCTACAATCAGCCCCAGCATTTT. It codes for CASSSRQGLPYNQPQHF.

The genes are TRBV15 and TRBJ2-1, with D possibly being TRBD1 (7 bases). Germline CDR1 reads LNHNV; CDR2 reads YYDKDF (reference sequence). The CDR3 is 17 residues long. V was pared by 3 bases and J by 7 bases, with 22 bases between. The CDR3 bases are TGTGCCACCAGCAGTCCCAGACTAGGGGGCTTGGGGAATGAGCAGTTCTTC. Its translation: CATSSPRLGGLGNEQFF.

As DNA, the CDR3 is TGTGCCAGTAGACAGGGGCCGGTGTGGGAGACCCAGTACTTC. It codes for CASRQGPVWETQYF. V is TRBV27 and J is TRBJ2-5, with 8 bases that match TRBD1. Germline assignment: CDR1 MNHEY and CDR2 SMNVEV (reference sequence). V lost 9 bases to trimming and J lost 5 bases; unmatched junction nucleotides: 11. This CDR3 has 14 residues.

This rearrangement joins TRBV29-1 to TRBJ2-7; the D gene is possibly TRBD1 (6 bases). With 7 bases removed from V and 1 base from J, the gap between germline ends came to 11 bases. Germline-derived CDR1 and CDR2 are SQVTM and ANQGSEA. This CDR3 spans 12 amino acids. DNA of the CDR3: TGCAGCGCCTTGACAGGTTCCTACGAGCAGTACTTC. Translated: CSALTGSYEQYF.

The V gene is TRBV9, the J gene TRBJ2-1; 11 positions agree with TRBD2. The CDR3 is made up of 15 amino acids. CDR1 and CDR2 from the germline V gene are SGDLS and YYNGEE. V lost 5 bases and J lost 6; bases outside the gene matches: 7. The CDR3: CASSRTSGSLNEQFF. The DNA for the CDR3 is TGTGCCAGCAGTAGAACTAGCGGGAGTCTCAATGAGCAGTTCTTC.

This chain links TRBV7-2 with TRBJ2-7; tentatively, D is TRBD2 (6 bases). CDR1 and CDR2 from the germline V gene are SGHTA and FQGNSA. The CDR3 sequence is 14 residues long. V was trimmed by 2 bases and J by 6 bases, leaving 14 bases between them. This chain's CDR3 is CASSLSGGRTEQYF. The CDR3 nucleotides are TGTGCCAGCAGCTTATCGGGTGGGAGGACCGAGCAGTACTTC.

For the CDR3, the DNA is TGTGCCAGCACCTCAGGGGGTGCGGGAGGGCCGGTGGGTGAGCAGTTCTTC. It translates to CASTSGGAGGPVGEQFF. The chain recombines TRBV9 with TRBJ2-1; 9 bases agree with TRBD2. The germline V gene encodes CDR1 SGDLS and CDR2 YYNGEE. The CDR3 is 17 residues long. Trimming took 6 bases from V and 9 from J; bases not matched to a gene: 19.

This rearrangement joins TRBV2 to TRBJ2-3; no definite D call. Trimming pared 5 bases from V and 3 bases from J, leaving 6 bases between. Germline CDR1 SNHLY, CDR2 FYNNEI. The CDR3 covers 12 residues. The DNA for the CDR3 is TGTGCCAGCAGTCAGTGGACAGATACGCAGTATTTT. It codes for CASSQWTDTQYF. The variable domain in full, completed from reference TRBV2 and TRBJ2-3, reads EPEVTQTPSHQVTQMGQEVILRCVPISNHLYFYWYRQILGQKVEFLVSFYNNEISEKSEIFDDQFSVERPDGSNFTLKIRSTKLEDSAMYFCASSQWTDTQYFGPGTRLTVL.

The CDR3 DNA reads as TGTGCCAGCAGCTTCGGAACAGCGGCCCAGTACTTC. This codes for CASSFGTAAQYF. The rearrangement links TRBV7-2 to TRBJ2-5, with a possible D match to TRBD2 (5 bases). Germline loops: CDR1 SGHTA, CDR2 FQGNSA. The CDR3 loop spans 12 amino acids. The ends were cut back, 3 bases at V and 9 bases at J, with 11 bases in the middle.

J is TRBJ1-2 and V is TRBV9; D is possibly TRBD1 (5 bases). The CDR3 contains 12 residues. Germline CDR1 SGDLS, CDR2 YYNGEE. The V end lost 3 bases, the J end lost 6 bases, and 9 bases lay between the germline ends. For the CDR3, the DNA is TGTGCCAGCAGCGCCAGGGCCGATGGCTACACCTTC. This sequence encodes CASSARADGYTF.

The V call is TRBV6-4, the J call TRBJ2-2, with a tentative D call TRBD1 (6 bases). The germline V gene encodes CDR1 MRHNA and CDR2 SNTAGT. This CDR3 region has 13 residues. V lost 3 bases, J lost 4 bases, and 6 bases lay in between. CDR3 DNA: TGTGCCAGCAGTGAACAGGGCACCGGGGAGCTGTTTTTT. It codes for CASSEQGTGELFF.

About this clone: At one boundary the junction diverges from the germline segment, which might be a read error. V usage is TRBV6-6 and J usage is TRBJ2-7, with 11 bases that match TRBD2. CDR1 and CDR2 from the germline V gene are MNHNY and SVGAGI (reference sequence). The CDR3 contains 16 residues. CDR3 nucleotide sequence: TGTGCCAGCAGCCCCGGAGGGGGCACGACTAGCGGGAAAACGGACTTC. Translated: CASSPGGGTTSGKTDF.

CDR3 amino acids: CASSLTSGSSGELFF. Here the CDR3 DNA reads TGTGCCAGCAGCCTTACTAGCGGGAGTTCCGGGGAGCTGTTTTTT. The genes are TRBV4-2 and TRBJ2-2; 11 bases line up with TRBD2. CDR1 is LGHNA and CDR2 is YNFKEQ in the germline V gene. V was pared by 4 bases and J by 6 bases, with 4 bases of the junction left unmatched. The length of the CDR3 is 15 residues.

The chain links TRBV28 to TRBJ2-6, with 7 bases lining up with TRBD2. Per the germline V gene, CDR1 is MDHEN and CDR2 is SYDVKM. The CDR3 has 17 amino acids. V shed 5 bases and J 2 bases; nucleotides not matched to a gene: 9. The CDR3 reads CASSTPGLHPGANVLTF. The DNA of the CDR3 is TGTGCCAGCAGTACCCCGGGACTACATCCTGGGGCCAACGTCCTGACTTTC.

This rearrangement joins TRBV12-5 to TRBJ2-2; the D gene is possibly TRBD1 (5 bases). Between the trimmed V and J ends, which lost 5 bases and 2 bases, there was a span of 12 bases. CDR1 and CDR2 (germline): LGHNT, FRNRAP. The CDR3 sequence is 15 residues long. For the CDR3, the DNA is TGTGCTAGTGGTACAGGTCAGGGAAACACCGGGGAGCTGTTTTTT. This codes for CASGTGQGNTGELFF.

The chain is built from TRBV7-2 and TRBJ2-1, with 7 bases aligning to TRBD1. The ends lost 6 bases at V and 2 bases at J; junction bases unmatched: 7. Germline-derived CDR1 and CDR2 are SGHTA and FQGNSA. The CDR3 extends over 15 amino acids. The CDR3: CASSYRQGAYNEQFF. CDR3 DNA sequence: TGTGCCAGCAGTTACCGACAGGGCGCCTACAATGAGCAGTTCTTC.

J is TRBJ2-7 and V is TRBV6-6; D uncertain. The germline V and J ends were trimmed by 2 bases and 4 bases, with 6 bases remaining between them. The length of the CDR3 is 12 residues. Germline V gene lookup returns CDR1 MNHNY and CDR2 SVGAGI (reference sequence). CDR3 sequence reads: CASSYNEYEQYF. The CDR3, as DNA: TGTGCCAGCAGTTACAACGAGTACGAGCAGTACTTC.

The chain employs TRBV9 and TRBJ2-7, with TRBD2 matching over 10 bases. This CDR3 comprises 18 residues. Germline trimming cut 4 bases from V and 1 base from J; bases unmatched to any gene: 14. Germline-derived CDR1 and CDR2 are SGDLS and YYNGEE. The CDR3 protein is CASSTGTSVFSGSYEQYF. For the CDR3, the DNA is TGTGCCAGCAGCACGGGGACTAGCGTTTTTTCTGGTTCCTACGAGCAGTACTTC.

This clone was observed a single time. The rearrangement joins TRBV27 to TRBJ2-1, with a weak D call TRBD1 (5 bases). V was clipped by 8 bases and J by 0 bases, with 11 bases between them. This CDR3 region has 14 residues. Germline V gene lookup returns CDR1 MNHEY and CDR2 SMNVEV (reference sequence). The CDR3 bases are TGTGCCAGCGGGGCCCTTAGCTCCTACAATGAGCAGTTCTTC. It codes for CASGALSSYNEQFF.